The rows below give T cell receptor beta chains drawn from one sample of a study of T cells in Graves' hyperthyroidism and ophthalmopathy. One entry per CDR3 protein results from TCRdb running MiXCR on the multiplex PCR reads. Of a few hundred thousand distinct CDR3 sequences in the sample, 40% to 55% were seen once. Material for sequencing was peripheral blood or thyroid tissue (not recorded which). The receptor set was obtained from an adult woman with Graves' disease, either hyperthyroidism or ophthalmopathy (not recorded which). CDR3s leave out the opening cysteine and the closing phenylalanine or tryptophan. The D gene is left open where the match is weak. The size entry is marked missing in some rows and otherwise reads once, few, many or a size class.

NA	TRBJ1-2	NA	TRBV10-3	AISDPWGNGGYT
NA	TRBJ1-2	NA	TRBV5-4	ASASPGSRGYGYT
NA	TRBJ1-1	many	TRBV12-3/TRBV12-4	ASSHNRQANTEAF
NA	TRBJ1-1	few	TRBV30	ASSAYRDVEAF
TRBD1	TRBJ1-6	NA	TRBV12-3/TRBV12-4	ASRTGGTSPLH
NA	TRBJ1-5	NA	TRBV28	ASSRHSSNQPQH
NA	TRBJ1-5	many	TRBV28	ASRGVHQPQH
NA	TRBJ2-7	NA	TRBV11-2	ASSQTVGSYEQY
NA	TRBJ2-1	NA	TRBV14	ASKGASWNEQF
TRBD2	TRBJ2-2	NA	TRBV7-8	ASSLARVAGGPF
NA	TRBJ1-2	NA	TRBV19	ASSIGKGIYGYT
TRBD2	TRBJ2-7	NA	TRBV10-3	ATRLAGEACEQY
NA	TRBJ1-2	many	TRBV6-1	ASTEDEGRSGYT
TRBD1	TRBJ1-1	many	TRBV13	ASSRQGAITDTEAF
TRBD1	TRBJ2-7	NA	TRBV7-2	ASSSGQASYEQY
TRBD2	TRBJ2-6	NA	TRBV11-2	ASSLRPSGRSGANVLT
TRBD1	TRBJ1-2	many	TRBV4-1	ASSQVKPGQAYYGYT
NA	TRBJ2-7	NA	TRBV20-1	SASQTYGGLSYEQY
NA	TRBJ2-7	once	TRBV6-1	ASSESWTDSYEQY
NA	TRBJ1-1	NA	TRBV7-9	ASGYPRAGWSDIEAF
TRBD1	TRBJ2-7	many	TRBV3-1	ASSPGTGKYEQY
NA	TRBJ2-7	NA	TRBV20-1	SAMGGENPYEQY
NA	TRBJ1-3	NA	TRBV7-9	ASSLGRGSTIY
TRBD2	TRBJ2-7	NA	TRBV11-1	ASSLATSGSPRYEQY
NA	TRBJ1-1	NA	TRBV4-1	ASSQDSFTEAF
NA	TRBJ1-5	many	TRBV6-5	ASRTGGDQPQH
NA	TRBJ2-5	once	TRBV24-1	ATMGQETQY
NA	TRBJ1-4	NA	TRBV29-1	SATTGDSHEKLF
NA	TRBJ1-1	many	TRBV12-3/TRBV12-4	ASRVLEGTNTEAF
TRBD2	TRBJ2-7	NA	TRBV10-3	AINSGASYEQY
TRBD1	TRBJ2-5	once	TRBV2	ASSWRQGNFQPQY
NA	TRBJ1-5	NA	TRBV2	ASGFKRAGAGQPQH
NA	TRBJ2-5	many	TRBV28	ASSFRLEGETQY